This T cell receptor (beta chain) was identified in a study of memory CD4+ T cells and cytomegalovirus serostatus. Points from the study as a whole: Each of approximately 70 CMV-associated TCRbeta sequences occurred in one to five individuals.

The table came from immunoSEQ multiplex PCR; TCRdb's copy has only in-frame clones and leaves some out. The sample carries 40,000 to 60,000 clones, roughly 78% recorded once. Comment on this clone: The antigen remains undetermined.

Single viable CD3+CD4+CD8-CD45RO+ cells were sorted as the memory CD4+ T cells. The CDR3 is 14 amino acids. CDR1 and CDR2 (germline): SGHTA, FQGNSA. Trimming removed 5 bases from V and 4 bases from J, with 14 bases in between. The sequencing input was memory CD4+ T cells from blood. The receptor's source is an adult in good health and CMV-seronegative. This chain joins TRBV7-2 and TRBJ2-5; D might be TRBD1 (6 bases). Written as DNA, the CDR3 is TGTGCCAGCAGCCGAAGACAGGCAGGAGAGACCCAGTACTTC. This codes for CASSRRQAGETQYF.